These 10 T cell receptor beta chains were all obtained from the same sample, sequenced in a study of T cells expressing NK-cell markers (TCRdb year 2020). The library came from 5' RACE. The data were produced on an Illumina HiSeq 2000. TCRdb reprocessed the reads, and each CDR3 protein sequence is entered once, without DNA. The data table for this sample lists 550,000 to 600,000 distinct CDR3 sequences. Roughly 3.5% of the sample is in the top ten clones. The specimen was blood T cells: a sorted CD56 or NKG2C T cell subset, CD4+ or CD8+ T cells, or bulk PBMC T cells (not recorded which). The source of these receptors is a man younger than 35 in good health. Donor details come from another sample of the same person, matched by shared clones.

CDR3 in amino acids: CASSPGDSVAKNIQYF. The V gene is TRBV28, the J gene TRBJ2-4; there is no DNA to check the TCRdb D call of TRBD1. The germline gives CDR1 MDHEN, CDR2 SYDVKM. This CDR3 contains 16 residues.

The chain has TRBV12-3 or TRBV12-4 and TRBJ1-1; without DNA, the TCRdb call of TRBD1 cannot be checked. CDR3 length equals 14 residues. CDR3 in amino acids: CASSLQGGTTEAFF.

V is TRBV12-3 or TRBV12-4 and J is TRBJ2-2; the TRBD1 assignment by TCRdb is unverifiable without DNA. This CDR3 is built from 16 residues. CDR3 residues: CASSLSLTGGGGELFF.

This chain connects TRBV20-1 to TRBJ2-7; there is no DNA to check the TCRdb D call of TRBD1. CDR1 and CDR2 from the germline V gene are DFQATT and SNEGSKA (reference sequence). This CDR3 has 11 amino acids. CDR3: CSTGEVYEQYF.

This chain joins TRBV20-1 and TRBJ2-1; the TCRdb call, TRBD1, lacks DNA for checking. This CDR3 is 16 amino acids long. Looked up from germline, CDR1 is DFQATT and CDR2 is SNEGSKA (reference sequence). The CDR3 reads CSARDPGAPGNNEQFF.

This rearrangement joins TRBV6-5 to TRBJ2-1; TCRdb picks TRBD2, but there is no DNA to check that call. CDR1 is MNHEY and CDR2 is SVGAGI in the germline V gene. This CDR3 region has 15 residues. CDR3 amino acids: CASSYGGGFDNEQFF.

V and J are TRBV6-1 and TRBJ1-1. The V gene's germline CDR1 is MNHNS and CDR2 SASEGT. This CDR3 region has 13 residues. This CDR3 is CASTEVGNTEAFF.

The CDR3 region is CASQTSRSYNEQFF. The V gene is TRBV2, the J gene TRBJ2-1; the TCRdb D gene call, TRBD2, has no DNA to confirm it. This CDR3 is 14 amino acids long. Per germline, CDR1 SNHLY and CDR2 FYNNEI.

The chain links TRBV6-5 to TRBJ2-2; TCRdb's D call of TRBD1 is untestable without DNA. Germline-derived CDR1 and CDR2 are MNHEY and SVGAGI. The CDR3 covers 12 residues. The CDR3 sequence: CASAPGAGELFF.

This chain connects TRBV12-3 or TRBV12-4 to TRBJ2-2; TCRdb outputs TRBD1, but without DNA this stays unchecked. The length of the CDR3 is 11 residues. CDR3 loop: CASTPLRELFF.